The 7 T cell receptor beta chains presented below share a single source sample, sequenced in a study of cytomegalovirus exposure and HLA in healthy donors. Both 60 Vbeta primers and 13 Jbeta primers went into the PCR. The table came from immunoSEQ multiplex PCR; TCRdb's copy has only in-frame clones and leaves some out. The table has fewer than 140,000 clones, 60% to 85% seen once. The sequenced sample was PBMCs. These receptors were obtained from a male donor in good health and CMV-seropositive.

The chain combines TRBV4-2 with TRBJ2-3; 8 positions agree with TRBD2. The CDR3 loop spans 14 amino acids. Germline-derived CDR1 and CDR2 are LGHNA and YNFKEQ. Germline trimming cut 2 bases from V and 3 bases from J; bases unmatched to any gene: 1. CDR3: CASSQKRETDTQYF. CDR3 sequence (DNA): TGTGCCAGCAGCCAAAAGCGGGAGACAGATACGCAGTATTTT.

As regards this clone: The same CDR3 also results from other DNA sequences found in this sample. CDR3 nucleotides: TGTGCCATCAGTGACAGGGGCTACGAGCAGTACTTC. Translating it yields CAISDRGYEQYF. The rearrangement joins TRBV10-3 to TRBJ2-7; weak D call: TRBD1 (6 bases). From germline, CDR1 is ENHRY and CDR2 SYGVKD. V gave up 3 bases and J gave up 3 bases, with 6 bases separating them. This CDR3 region has 12 residues.

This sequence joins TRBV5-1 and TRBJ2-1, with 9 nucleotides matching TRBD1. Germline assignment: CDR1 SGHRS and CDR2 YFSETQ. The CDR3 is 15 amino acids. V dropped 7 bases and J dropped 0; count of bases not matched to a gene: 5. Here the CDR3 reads CASRMTGGSYNEQFF. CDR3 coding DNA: TGCGCCAGCCGAATGACAGGGGGCTCCTACAATGAGCAGTTCTTC.

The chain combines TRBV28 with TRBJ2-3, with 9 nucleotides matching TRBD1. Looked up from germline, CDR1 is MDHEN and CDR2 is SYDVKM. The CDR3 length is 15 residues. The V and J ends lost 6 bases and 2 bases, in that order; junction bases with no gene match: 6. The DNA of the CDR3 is TGTGCCAGCAGCCTCCGGGACAGGGCCACAGATACGCAGTATTTT. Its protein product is CASSLRDRATDTQYF. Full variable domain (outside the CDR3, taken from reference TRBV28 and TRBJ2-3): DVKVTQSSRYLVKRTGEKVFLECVQDMDHENMFWYRQDPGLGLRLIYFSYDVKMKEKGDIPEGYSVSREKKERFSLILESASTNQTSMYLCASSLRDRATDTQYFGPGTRLTVL.

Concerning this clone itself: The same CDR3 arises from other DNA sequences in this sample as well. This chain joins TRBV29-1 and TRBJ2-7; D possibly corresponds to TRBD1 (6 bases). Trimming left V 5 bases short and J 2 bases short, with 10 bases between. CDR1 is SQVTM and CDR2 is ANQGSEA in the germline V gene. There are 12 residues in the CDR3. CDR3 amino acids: CSVRDTTYEQYF. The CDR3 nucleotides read TGCAGCGTTAGGGACACAACCTACGAGCAGTACTTC.

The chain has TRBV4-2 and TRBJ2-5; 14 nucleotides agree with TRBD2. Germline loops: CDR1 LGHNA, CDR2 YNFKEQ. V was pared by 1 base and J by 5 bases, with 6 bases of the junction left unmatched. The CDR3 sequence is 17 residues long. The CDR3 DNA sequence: TGTGCCAGCAGCCAAGTTAGAGGGACTAGCGGGAGTGAGACCCAGTACTTC. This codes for CASSQVRGTSGSETQYF.

In DNA, the CDR3 is TGTGCCAGCAGGAAAATACAGGGGACTGGTCCGATCGGCTACGAGCAGTACTTC. Amino acid sequence: CASRKIQGTGPIGYEQYF. The genes are TRBV27 and TRBJ2-7; tentatively, D is TRBD1 (7 bases). Germline V gene sequence: CDR1 MNHEY, CDR2 SMNVEV (reference sequence). The CDR3 contains 18 residues. With 6 bases removed from V and 3 bases from J, the gap between germline ends came to 27 bases.